This T cell receptor (beta chain) derives from a study of cytomegalovirus exposure and HLA in healthy donors. This PCR relied on a set of 60 Vbeta primers and 13 Jbeta primers. Libraries were prepared by immunoSEQ multiplex PCR; TCRdb keeps only in-frame clonotypes and omits some of them. The sample contains roughly 130,000 clones, roughly three quarters of which appear only once. The CDR3 totals 16 residues. Between the trimmed V and J ends, which lost 2 bases and 5 bases, there was a span of 18 bases. Germline CDR1 and CDR2: MNHEY and SMNVEV (reference sequence). Participants comprised healthy donors of bone marrow. Regarding this clone: The antigen remains unidentified.

Study results and limitations: As a later analysis showed, a missense DCLRE1C variant was linked to trimming of TCR beta V- and J-genes.

This clonotype originated in a female donor in good health and CMV-seronegative. The sample consisted of PBMCs. The rearrangement joins TRBV27 to TRBJ2-5; D perhaps matches TRBD2 (8 bases). CDR3 residues: CASSLRSGGGWETQYF. In DNA form, the CDR3 reads TGTGCCAGCAGTTTAAGATCGGGAGGGGGCTGGGAGACCCAGTACTTC.